This T cell receptor (beta chain) was obtained from a study of cytomegalovirus exposure and HLA in healthy donors. Primers for the PCR totalled 60 Vbeta and 13 Jbeta. Sequenced by immunoSEQ multiplex PCR; TCRdb stores in-frame clones only, minus some. There are roughly 75,000 clones in the sample; 84% occur only once, and 18% lies in the top ten. The CDR3 runs 15 residues. Germline V gene sequence: CDR1 MDHEN, CDR2 SYDVKM. J gave up 8 bases and V 4 bases, and 11 bases lay outside the gene matches. A word on this clone: Its antigen is currently unknown.

Study conclusions and caveats: Highly shared variants forming one cluster were likely a sequencing artifact. After further analysis at a later stage, roughly 16,000 TCR beta sequences were associated with HLA alleles at 0.05 false discovery rate. In a later analysis, TCR beta V- and J-gene trimming was associated with a missense DCLRE1C variant. In a later analysis, compared with equally common non-associated chains, HLA-associated beta chains were more expanded.

The sequence was obtained from a man in his 70s in good health and CMV-seropositive. Sequencing was carried out using PBMCs. The chain joins TRBV28 to TRBJ2-1; 7 bases align to TRBD2. CDR3 coding DNA: TGTGCCAGCAGTTCACGACTAGCTGGTATGGATGAGCAGTTCTTC. It encodes CASSSRLAGMDEQFF.